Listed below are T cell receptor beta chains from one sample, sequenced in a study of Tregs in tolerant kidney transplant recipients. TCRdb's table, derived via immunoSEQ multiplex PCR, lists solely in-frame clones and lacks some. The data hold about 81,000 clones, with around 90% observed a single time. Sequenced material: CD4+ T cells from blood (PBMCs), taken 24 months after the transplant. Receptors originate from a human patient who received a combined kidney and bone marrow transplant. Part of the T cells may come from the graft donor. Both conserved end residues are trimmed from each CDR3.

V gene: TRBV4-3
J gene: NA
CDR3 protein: ASSQEHGLAGDYEQY

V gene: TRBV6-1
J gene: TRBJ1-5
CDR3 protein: ASSERTDLRPQH

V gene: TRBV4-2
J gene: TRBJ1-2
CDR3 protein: ASSHGTGEYGYT

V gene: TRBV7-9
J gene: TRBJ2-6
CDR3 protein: ASSLWGDGANVLT

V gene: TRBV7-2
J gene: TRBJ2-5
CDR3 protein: ASSVAGVGETQY

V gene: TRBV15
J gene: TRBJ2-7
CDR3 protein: ATSGGYEDEQY

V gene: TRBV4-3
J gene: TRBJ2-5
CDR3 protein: ASSQDTGFTQY

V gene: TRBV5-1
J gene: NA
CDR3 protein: ASRGTSGSTYEQY

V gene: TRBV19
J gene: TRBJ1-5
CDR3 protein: ASSPSGRGHQPQH

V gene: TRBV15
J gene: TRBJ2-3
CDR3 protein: ATSRDWATGTSTDTQY

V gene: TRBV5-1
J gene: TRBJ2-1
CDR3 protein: ASSLVGQTYNEQF

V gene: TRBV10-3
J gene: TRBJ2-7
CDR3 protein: AITGTSGKPYEQY

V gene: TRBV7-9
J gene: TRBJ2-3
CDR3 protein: ASRRGLAGADTQY

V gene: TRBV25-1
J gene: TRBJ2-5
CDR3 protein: ASSRTRTGLQETQY

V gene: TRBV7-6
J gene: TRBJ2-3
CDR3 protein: ASSPQRLPGTQY

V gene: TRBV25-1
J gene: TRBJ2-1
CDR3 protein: ASSTYLGGPREQF

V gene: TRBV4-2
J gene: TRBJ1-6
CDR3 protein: ASSHIPGQGMTPLH

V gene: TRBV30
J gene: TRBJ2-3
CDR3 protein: AQGAAGADTQY

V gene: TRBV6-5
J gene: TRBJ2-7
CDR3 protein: ASSYSGTSSYEQY

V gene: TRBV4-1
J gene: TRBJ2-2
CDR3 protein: ASSQPSGRAGELF

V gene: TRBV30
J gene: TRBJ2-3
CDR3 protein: AWNPEGLAETDTQY

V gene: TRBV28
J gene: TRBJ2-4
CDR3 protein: ASSPQGRLAKNIQY

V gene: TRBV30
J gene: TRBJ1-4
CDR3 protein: AGDRGRGEKLF

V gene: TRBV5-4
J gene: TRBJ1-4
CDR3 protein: ASSLALGGGEKLF

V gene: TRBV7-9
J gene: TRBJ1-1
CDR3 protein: ASSLVFLDRRLTEAF

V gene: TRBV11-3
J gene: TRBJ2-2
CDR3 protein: ASSAAPLAGGSTGELF

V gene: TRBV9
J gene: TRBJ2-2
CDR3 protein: ASSVLGANTGELF

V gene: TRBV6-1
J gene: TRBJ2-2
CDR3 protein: ASSDNQAGELF

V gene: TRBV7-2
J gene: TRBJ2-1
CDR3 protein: ASRLTGTSYNEQF

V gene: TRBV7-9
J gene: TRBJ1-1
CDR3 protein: ASSLRSGENTEAF